These T cell receptor beta chains were read from a single sample in a study of metastatic and nonmetastatic thyroid tumors. TCRdb reassembled clones from the PCR reads with MiXCR. The top ten hold approximately 8% of the sample, which has fewer than 25,000 clones, approximately 10% seen once. The sample was blood. These receptors all come from a female donor with papillary thyroid cancer or a benign thyroid nodule (not recorded which). Some clones in this sample may be carry-over from other donors' samples. The conserved cysteine and the conserved F or W are not part of the CDR3 here. Clone size is shown for a subset of rows, as once, few, many or a class of expanded clone.

CDR3,V,size
ASTKRGGNTEAF,TRBV12-3/TRBV12-4,medium-sized
ASRWNTEAF,TRBV28,medium-sized
ASSLEREGLRGYT,TRBV7-2,many
ASSGQGVEAF,TRBV6-1,few
ASSQDRGTQQY,TRBV4-3,many
RATGNTEAF,TRBV20-1,many
ASRTDRVESYEQY,TRBV5-1,many
AWRGVAGTETQY,TRBV30,many
SALNAFSGNTIY,TRBV29-1,many
ASLDNYEQY,TRBV25-1,many
ATSVSPGLQTRSYNEQF,TRBV24-1,many
ASSYTGENTEAF,TRBV27,many
ASSLLAVSSDEQF,TRBV5-4,NA
ASSQYLLNTGELF,TRBV4-2,NA
AWSVYPETQY,TRBV30,many
ASSAGLAGGSEQF,TRBV6-1,few
SVECGAPVQETQY,TRBV29-1,many
ASTQTRKNIQY,TRBV6-1,many
ASSSRTSGSLREQY,TRBV7-2,many
AISEPGDRTGGYT,TRBV10-3,NA
ATSRDQGDMRY,TRBV15,many
ASSLGGERGDTQY,TRBV11-2,NA
ASSQDGSGAPYNEQF,TRBV4-3,many
SALGLAGGNTGELF,TRBV20-1,many
ASSLGTGGYRTDTQY,TRBV11-2,once
ASSSSWASGNNKEQF,TRBV25-1,NA
ASSLVVQSNEQF,TRBV7-2,many
ASSINFYGYT,TRBV19,many
ASIATRANTGELF,TRBV12-3/TRBV12-4,medium-sized
SARDSGIVGADTQY,TRBV20-1,many